These 30 T cell receptor beta chains share one sample of origin, sequenced in a study of blood T cell repertoires in COVID-19. Some clones are missing from TCRdb's copy, which holds only in-frame ones; the method was immunoSEQ multiplex PCR. The sample has some 66,000 clones; 91% are singletons. The sample comprised peripheral blood. These receptors were collected from a human donor in a cohort sampled during active COVID-19.

The V call is TRBV5-4, the J call TRBJ2-1; D perhaps matches TRBD2 (5 bases). V lost 0 bases and J 5 bases, leaving 6 bases between the germline ends. The germline V gene has CDR1 SGHNT and CDR2 YYREEE (reference sequence). The CDR3 is made up of 13 amino acids. The CDR3 nucleotides are TGTGCCAGCAGCTTGGTCGGGAACAATGAGCAGTTCTTC. Translation gives CASSLVGNNEQFF.

The J gene is TRBJ1-1, the V gene TRBV18; 8 bases are a match to TRBD1. This CDR3 contains 15 residues. The ends lost 3 bases at V and 4 bases at J; junction bases unmatched: 7. The germline CDR1 and CDR2 sequences are KGHSH and LQKENI. CDR3: CASSPKLTGVTEAFF. CDR3 nucleotides: TGTGCCAGCTCACCTAAACTGACAGGGGTCACTGAAGCTTTCTTT.

In this sample, this clone turned up once. The chain recombines TRBV7-2 with TRBJ2-1; the D gene is possibly TRBD2 (7 bases). The germline V and J ends were trimmed by 5 bases and 4 bases, with 18 bases remaining between them. CDR3 length: 16 residues. The germline CDR1 and CDR2 sequences are SGHTA and FQGNSA. CDR3 residues: CASSPHRGGLYNEQFF. CDR3 nucleotide sequence: TGTGCCAGCAGCCCCCACCGCGGGGGCCTATACAATGAGCAGTTCTTC. The full variable domain, completed using reference TRBV7-2 and TRBJ2-1, is GAGVSQSPSNKVTEKGKDVELRCDPISGHTALYWYRQSLGQGLEFLIYFQGNSAPDKSGLPSDRFSAERTGGSVSTLTIQRTQQEDSAVYLCASSPHRGGLYNEQFFGPGTRLTVL.

In nucleotides, the CDR3 is TGTGCCTGGATGCGGGACTCCTATAATTCACCCCTCCACTTT. This codes for CAWMRDSYNSPLHF. The chain uses TRBV30 and TRBJ1-6; D gene uncertain. Per germline, CDR1 GTSNPN and CDR2 SVGIG (reference sequence). This CDR3 contains 14 residues. V was pared by 4 bases and J by 0 bases, with 7 bases between.

The chain links TRBV29-1 to TRBJ1-1; the D is unclear. This CDR3 is built from 11 residues. Germline V gene sequence: CDR1 SQVTM, CDR2 ANQGSEA. V dropped 6 bases and J dropped 1 base, with 6 bases sitting between them. The CDR3 here is CSVLANTEAFF. The CDR3 DNA reads as TGCAGCGTGCTGGCGAACACTGAAGCTTTCTTT.

About this clone itself: Its ends do not fully match the called genes, so a read error is possible. The chain has TRBV7-7 and TRBJ2-2, with 12 bases aligning to TRBD2. This CDR3 comprises 18 residues. Germline CDR1 SSHAT, CDR2 FNYEAQ (reference sequence). CDR3 sequence reads: CASSPRMTSGGNTGELFF. The CDR3 DNA reads as TGTGCTAGCAGCCCGAGGATGACTAGCGGGGGGAACACCGGGGAGCTGTTTTTT.

The chain carries TRBV7-6 and TRBJ2-7; a weak D match, TRBD2 (7 bases). Per germline, CDR1 SGHVS and CDR2 FNYEAQ. The germline V and J ends were trimmed by 0 bases and 1 base, with 13 bases remaining between them. CDR3 length: 16 amino acids. The DNA for the CDR3 is TGTGCCAGCAGCTTAGCAAAGGGGGGGGCATCCTACGAGCAGTACTTC. Translated, it gives CASSLAKGGASYEQYF.

This chain joins TRBV14 and TRBJ1-1; D uncertain. Germline lookup yields CDR1 SGHDN and CDR2 FVKESK. The CDR3 length is 15 residues. The V gene lost 5 bases and the J gene lost 1 base, with 14 bases spanning the gap. Here the CDR3 DNA reads TGTGCCAGCAGCTCCTACGGGGTAGGGAACACTGAAGCTTTCTTT. It encodes CASSSYGVGNTEAFF.

The chain combines TRBV28 with TRBJ2-7; 8 bases are shared with TRBD2. The CDR3 consists of 15 residues. The germline CDR1 and CDR2 sequences are MDHEN and SYDVKM. Trimming removed 5 bases from V and 0 bases from J; junction bases left unmatched: 6. CDR3 coding DNA: TGTGCCAGCAGTATCCCCGGGGGGGGCTCCTACGAGCAGTACTTC. Translation gives CASSIPGGGSYEQYF.

The chain carries TRBV30 and TRBJ2-1, with unresolved D. Germline lookup yields CDR1 GTSNPN and CDR2 SVGIG (reference sequence). The CDR3 covers 13 residues. Trimming cost V 8 bases and J 4 bases, with 15 bases left between them. The CDR3 nucleotides read TGTGCCGGCCTGAACCACCTGTACAATGAGCAGTTCTTC. As protein: CAGLNHLYNEQFF.

The V and J genes are TRBV18 and TRBJ2-2; 9 bases match TRBD1. This CDR3 spans 22 amino acids. Looked up from germline, CDR1 is KGHSH and CDR2 is LQKENI. V gave up 0 bases and J gave up 5 bases; unmatched junction bases: 22. The CDR3 reads CASSPPRRSAQGQGSRTGELFF. The CDR3 region has the DNA TGTGCCAGCTCACCACCGCGTCGGTCGGCTCAGGGACAGGGATCGCGGACCGGGGAGCTGTTTTTT. Together with reference TRBV18 and TRBJ2-2, the CDR3 gives the full variable domain: NAGVMQNPRHLVRRRGQEARLRCSPMKGHSHVYWYRQLPEEGLKFMVYLQKENIIDESGMPKERFSAEFPKEGPSILRIQQVVRGDSAAYFCASSPPRRSAQGQGSRTGELFFGEGSRLTVL.

The chain employs TRBV5-1 and TRBJ2-3, with D hard to call. Germline CDR1 SGHRS, CDR2 YFSETQ. The CDR3 has 18 residues. V shed 0 bases and J shed 5 bases, with 22 bases lying between them. The CDR3 DNA is TGCGCCAGCAGCTTGGCCGACTCGACCCCTACCTCACGAGATACGCAGTATTTT. Its protein is CASSLADSTPTSRDTQYF.

This chain joins TRBV19 and TRBJ2-1, with 9 nucleotides matching TRBD2. The V segment lost 7 bases and the J segment 9 bases; nucleotides outside the gene matches: 13. CDR1 is LNHDA and CDR2 is SQIVND in the germline V gene (reference sequence). The CDR3 covers 15 residues. The CDR3 coding sequence is TGTGCCAGTACCTCCACTGGCGGGGGGGCCCTTGAGCAGTTCTTC. Translating it yields CASTSTGGGALEQFF.

This clone was counted a single time. The rearrangement links TRBV2 to TRBJ2-6; D is possibly TRBD1 (5 bases). V was shortened by 2 bases and J by 0 bases, with 20 bases between the two germline ends. The CDR3 totals 20 residues. Germline lookup yields CDR1 SNHLY and CDR2 FYNNEI. CDR3 region: CASSEPSQTVLASGANVLTF. The CDR3 DNA reads TGTGCCAGCAGTGAACCATCTCAGACAGTGCTCGCCTCTGGGGCCAACGTCCTGACTTTC.

The chain links TRBV2 to TRBJ2-2; 7 bases agree with TRBD2. Looked up from germline, CDR1 is SNHLY and CDR2 is FYNNEI. The CDR3 is 14 amino acids. V lost 6 bases to trimming and J lost 7 bases; unmatched junction nucleotides: 8. This CDR3 reads CASRPAGSGGELFF. The CDR3 coding sequence is TGTGCCAGCAGACCAGCGGGGTCGGGCGGGGAGCTGTTTTTT.

By proportion, this clone is medium-sized (0.01 to 0.1%). CDR3 DNA: TGTGCCAGCGGCCTAGCGGGGGAGTCCGGGGGTACGCAGTATTTT. Translation gives CASGLAGESGGTQYF. The chain uses TRBV7-9 and TRBJ2-3; 10 bases agree with TRBD2. This CDR3 comprises 15 residues. From germline, CDR1 is SEHNR and CDR2 FQNEAQ (reference sequence). Trimming took 8 bases from V and 8 from J; bases not matched to a gene: 13.

The genes are TRBV7-2 and TRBJ2-1; weak D call: TRBD1 (7 bases). V was cut by 5 bases and J by 4 bases, with 18 bases left in between. The CDR3 contains 16 residues. Germline CDR1 SGHTA, CDR2 FQGNSA. In DNA, the CDR3 is TGTGCCAGCAGCCAGACGCGGGACAGAATTTACAATGAGCAGTTCTTC. This translates into CASSQTRDRIYNEQFF.

The chain couples TRBV6-1 to TRBJ1-4; TRBD1 aligns across 9 bases. V trimming: 3 bases; J trimming: 7 bases; junction bases outside the gene matches: 6. There are 15 residues in the CDR3. Germline assignment: CDR1 MNHNS and CDR2 SASEGT. CDR3 coding DNA: TGTGCCAGCAGTGACAGAACAGGGGGCGGTGAAAAACTGTTTTTT. Translating it yields CASSDRTGGGEKLFF.

The J gene is TRBJ1-2, the V gene TRBV5-6; no reliable D call. V was shortened by 4 bases and J by 3 bases, with 19 bases between the two germline ends. The CDR3 is 16 amino acids. Germline V gene sequence: CDR1 SGHDT, CDR2 YYEEEE. The CDR3 is CASSPRSEGRDYGYTF. In nucleotides, the CDR3 is TGTGCCAGCAGCCCCAGGTCGGAGGGAAGGGACTATGGCTACACCTTC.

The chain links TRBV6-1 to TRBJ2-3, with D possibly TRBD1 on 6 matching bases. This CDR3 is built from 16 residues. V was cut by 4 bases and J by 2 bases, with 16 bases left in between. The germline V gene has CDR1 MNHNS and CDR2 SASEGT. CDR3 sequence: CASSGSPQGFTDTQYF. In DNA, the CDR3 is TGTGCCAGCAGTGGATCCCCACAGGGTTTCACAGATACGCAGTATTTT.

This chain links TRBV6-2 or TRBV6-3 with TRBJ1-1; D remains ambiguous. CDR3 length equals 15 residues. The ends were cut back, 4 bases at V and 1 base at J, with 13 bases in the middle. The germline V gene has CDR1 MNHEY and CDR2 SVGEGT. Written as DNA, the CDR3 is TGTGCCAGCAGTTTAAGGGAGATGGGGAACACTGAAGCTTTCTTT. Its protein product is CASSLREMGNTEAFF.

The CDR3 DNA reads as TGCGCCAGCAGAGGGGACAGCACGCCCTCTGGAAACACCATATATTTT. Encoded protein: CASRGDSTPSGNTIYF. The chain recombines TRBV5-1 with TRBJ1-3; 7 nucleotides align to TRBD1. Trimming at V came to 5 bases and at J to 0 bases, leaving 8 bases not matched to a gene. CDR3 length: 16 residues. Germline values: CDR1 SGHRS, CDR2 YFSETQ.

This clone occurred once. V gene TRBV4-1 combines with J gene TRBJ1-1; D call uncertain. V was shortened by 4 bases and J by 1 base, with 22 bases between the two germline ends. The germline V gene encodes CDR1 MGHRA and CDR2 YSYEKL. This CDR3 region has 18 residues. The CDR3 sequence is CASSPRRVGVEGNTEAFF. The CDR3 bases are TGCGCCAGCAGCCCACGCCGGGTCGGGGTAGAGGGGAACACTGAAGCTTTCTTT.

The genes are TRBV6-7 and TRBJ1-5, with D perhaps TRBD1 (5 bases). Being an ORF, TRBV6-7 has a function that is uncertain. Trimming cost V 4 bases and J 2 bases, with 18 bases left between them. This CDR3 spans 17 amino acids. The CDR3 coding sequence is TGTGCCAGCAGTTTTTCGGGCCCAGGGAGGGGCAATCAGCCCCAGCATTTT. It yields the protein CASSFSGPGRGNQPQHF.

The chain has TRBV5-8 and TRBJ1-1; no clear D gene. Germline loops: CDR1 SGHTS, CDR2 YDEGEE. The length of the CDR3 is 16 residues. V was shortened by 3 bases and J by 0 bases, with 15 bases between the two germline ends. CDR3 loop: CASSWVGARLNTEAFF. The DNA for the CDR3 is TGTGCCAGCAGCTGGGTGGGAGCAAGGTTGAACACTGAAGCTTTCTTT.

The rearrangement joins TRBV6-5 to TRBJ1-5; maybe TRBD1 (5 bases). Trimming cost V 0 bases and J 6 bases, with 9 bases left between them. Per the germline V gene, CDR1 is MNHEY and CDR2 is SVGAGI. CDR3 length equals 14 residues. For the CDR3, the DNA is TGTGCCAGCAGTTACTCGACCGGGGGTCAGCCCCAGCATTTT. Encoded protein: CASSYSTGGQPQHF.

The genes are TRBV6-5 and TRBJ1-1, with 9 bases fitting TRBD1. Germline lookup yields CDR1 MNHEY and CDR2 SVGAGI. This CDR3 has 15 amino acids. J gave up 4 bases and V 6 bases, and 9 bases lay outside the gene matches. Here the CDR3 DNA reads TGTGCCAGCAGACTAAACAGGGGGCTTGGCACTGAAGCTTTCTTT. It yields the protein CASRLNRGLGTEAFF.

The chain combines TRBV10-3 with TRBJ2-7; the match to TRBD1 covers 9 bases. Germline CDR1 reads ENHRY; CDR2 reads SYGVKD. The CDR3 loop spans 16 amino acids. The trim removed 0 bases at V and 2 bases at J, leaving 5 bases unmatched. The CDR3 coding sequence is TGTGCCATCAGTGAGTCGAGACAGGGGGAGACCTACGAGCAGTACTTC. As protein: CAISESRQGETYEQYF.

J is TRBJ2-1 and V is TRBV5-4; 12 bases are a match to TRBD2. The J segment lost 9 bases and the V segment lost 3 bases, leaving 10 bases of the junction unmatched. The CDR3 contains 16 residues. Germline CDR1 is SGHNT and CDR2 is YYREEE (reference sequence). The CDR3 sequence: CASSYASGGALSEQFF. CDR3 in DNA: TGTGCCAGCAGCTATGCTAGCGGGGGGGCATTGAGTGAGCAGTTCTTC.

This clone was recorded only once. V is TRBV2 and J is TRBJ2-6, with D possibly being TRBD2 (6 bases). The CDR3 runs 15 residues. Germline CDR1 reads SNHLY; CDR2 reads FYNNEI. The ends were cut back, 5 bases at V and 4 bases at J, with 12 bases in the middle. DNA of the CDR3: TGTGCCAGCAGTAAACAGGCGGGGGGGGCCAACGTCCTGACTTTC. This sequence encodes CASSKQAGGANVLTF.